This TCR beta chain was found in a study of CD4 T cells in relation to SARS-CoV-2 and coronaviruses. Study background: PBMCs were cultured with antigen for roughly 11 days before TCR beta sequencing.

The germline V and J ends were trimmed by 6 bases and 0 bases, with 12 bases remaining between them. Germline V gives CDR1 WNHNN, CDR2 SYGVQD (reference sequence). The CDR3 is made up of 16 amino acids. Before the COVID-19 pandemic, during about 2010-2019, CD4+ T cells were taken from unexposed donors. After about 10 days of culture, CD4+ T cells were isolated. Cells permitting, SARS-CoV-2 S/N and four cold-coronavirus spikes were tested on unexposed-donor CD4+ T cells. Some clones are missing from TCRdb's copy, which holds only in-frame ones; the method was immunoSEQ multiplex PCR. This sample has 15,000 to 20,000 clones, with under 80% found just once. Whole-study findings and limits: Pre-pandemic and post-infection samples never came from the same donor.

As regards this clone: Its antigen is still unknown.

This chain connects TRBV10-1 to TRBJ2-6, with a weak D call TRBD1 (6 bases). This receptor was obtained from a human donor in good health. Input material: CD4+ T cells from PBMCs, cultured in vitro. The CDR3 region is CASSGQTHSGANVLTF. The DNA for the CDR3 is TGCGCCAGCAGCGGACAGACGCACTCTGGGGCCAACGTCCTGACTTTC.